These 6 T cell receptor beta chains were all obtained from the same sample, sequenced in a study of OX40 agonist ivuxolimab in advanced cancers. Measured with immunoSEQ multiplex PCR; TCRdb has only the in-frame clones, and not every one. The table has roughly 74,000 clones, around 93% seen once; the top ten hold about 8.6%. Sequencing was performed on CD4+ or CD8+ T cells sorted from blood, taken in a trial of the OX40 agonist ivuxolimab. The receptors originated from an adult with an advanced solid tumor such as melanoma, head and neck, liver or kidney cancer.

J is TRBJ2-1 and V is TRBV4-1, with 11 nucleotides matching TRBD2. The V and J ends lost 7 bases and 5 bases, in that order; junction bases with no gene match: 10. The V gene's germline CDR1 is MGHRA and CDR2 YSYEKL. This CDR3 contains 16 residues. CDR3 loop: CASTPALAGGHNEQFF. The DNA for the CDR3 is TGCGCCAGCACACCCGCCCTAGCGGGGGGCCACAATGAGCAGTTCTTC.

The chain joins TRBV7-3 to TRBJ2-3, with D perhaps TRBD1 or TRBD2 (5 bases each). CDR3 length: 18 amino acids. Germline CDR1 is SGHTA and CDR2 is FQGTGA. V lost 0 bases, J lost 2 bases, and 18 bases lay in between. In nucleotides, the CDR3 is TGTGCCAGCAGCTTAACGATCGGAGAGGGGCAACTCACAGATACGCAGTATTTT. This translates into CASSLTIGEGQLTDTQYF.

This sequence joins TRBV6-4 and TRBJ2-3, with a possible D match to TRBD1 (5 bases). The CDR3 is 14 amino acids. The germline CDR1 and CDR2 sequences are MRHNA and SNTAGT. V lost 4 bases and J 1 base, leaving 9 bases between the germline ends. For the CDR3, the DNA is TGTGCCAGCAGTGCCCAAGGGGGCACAGATACGCAGTATTTT. It codes for CASSAQGGTDTQYF.

Here the CDR3 DNA reads TGTGCCAGCAGCTTGGCCTGGATGGAACAAGAGACCCAGTACTTC. This gives the protein CASSLAWMEQETQYF. V gene TRBV5-6 combines with J gene TRBJ2-5; D remains ambiguous. V was cut by 0 bases and J by 2 bases, with 11 bases left in between. Germline V lookup: CDR1 SGHDT, CDR2 YYEEEE. The CDR3 loop spans 15 amino acids.

This clone was observed a single time. V and J are TRBV9 and TRBJ2-7, with a possible D match to TRBD1 (6 bases). Trimming took off 4 bases at V and 3 bases at J, with 8 bases between the two ends. Germline CDR1 is SGDLS and CDR2 is YYNGEE. The CDR3 sequence is 12 residues long. The CDR3 region is CASSSDSYEQYF. The CDR3 bases are TGTGCCAGCAGCTCGGACAGCTACGAGCAGTACTTC. The full variable domain, its missing parts supplied by reference TRBV9 and TRBJ2-7, is DSGVTQTPKHLITATGQRVTLRCSPRSGDLSVYWYQQSLDQGLQFLIQYYNGEERAKGNILERFSAQQFPDLHSELNLSSLELGDSALYFCASSSDSYEQYFGPGTRLTVT.

This clone occurred once. This chain uses TRBV5-6 with TRBJ1-4, with D possibly matching TRBD1 (6 bases). The ends were cut back, 6 bases at V and 4 bases at J, with 16 bases in the middle. The germline CDR1 and CDR2 sequences are SGHDT and YYEEEE. CDR3 size: 15 residues. In DNA form, the CDR3 reads TGTGCCAGCACCGAAACAGGGCCTAGTAATGAAAAACTGTTTTTT. Translating it yields CASTETGPSNEKLFF.